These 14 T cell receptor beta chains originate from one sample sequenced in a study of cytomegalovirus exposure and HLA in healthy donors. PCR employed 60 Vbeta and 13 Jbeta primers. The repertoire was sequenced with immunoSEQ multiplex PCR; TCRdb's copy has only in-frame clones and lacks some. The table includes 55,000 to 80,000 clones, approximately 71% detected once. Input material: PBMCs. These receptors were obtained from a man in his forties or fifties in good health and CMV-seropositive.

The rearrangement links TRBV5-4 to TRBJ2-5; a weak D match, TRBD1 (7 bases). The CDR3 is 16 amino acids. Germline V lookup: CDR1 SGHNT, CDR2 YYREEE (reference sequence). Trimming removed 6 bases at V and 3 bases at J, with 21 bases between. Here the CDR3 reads CASTNPSAGGKETQYF. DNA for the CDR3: TGTGCCAGCACGAACCCCAGTGCAGGGGGGAAAGAGACCCAGTACTTC.

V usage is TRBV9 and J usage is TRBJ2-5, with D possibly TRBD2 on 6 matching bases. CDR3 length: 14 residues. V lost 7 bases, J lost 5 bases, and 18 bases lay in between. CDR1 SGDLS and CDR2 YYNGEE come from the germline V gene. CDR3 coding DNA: TGTGCCAGCGGCCGGGACTCGCCCGGGGAGACCCAGTACTTC. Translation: CASGRDSPGETQYF.

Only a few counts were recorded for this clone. The CDR3 is CASSYGLADLGNIQYF. The CDR3 coding sequence is TGCGCCAGCAGTTACGGACTAGCGGATTTAGGAAACATTCAGTACTTC. The rearrangement uses TRBV10-2 and TRBJ2-4; 10 positions agree with TRBD2. The J segment lost 6 bases and the V segment lost 5 bases, leaving 10 bases of the junction unmatched. The length of the CDR3 is 16 residues. Per germline, CDR1 WSHSY and CDR2 SAAADI.

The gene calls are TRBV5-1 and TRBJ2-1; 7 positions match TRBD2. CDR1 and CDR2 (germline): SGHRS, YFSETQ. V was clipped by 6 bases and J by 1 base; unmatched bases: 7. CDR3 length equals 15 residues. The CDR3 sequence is CASITREGSYNEQFF. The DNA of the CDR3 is TGCGCCAGCATAACAAGGGAGGGATCCTACAATGAGCAGTTCTTC.

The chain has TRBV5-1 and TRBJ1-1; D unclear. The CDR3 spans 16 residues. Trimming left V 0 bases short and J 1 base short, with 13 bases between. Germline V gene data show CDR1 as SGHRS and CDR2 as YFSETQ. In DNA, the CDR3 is TGCGCCAGCAGCTTGGAGCCGGGGAACCCGAACACTGAAGCTTTCTTT. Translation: CASSLEPGNPNTEAFF.

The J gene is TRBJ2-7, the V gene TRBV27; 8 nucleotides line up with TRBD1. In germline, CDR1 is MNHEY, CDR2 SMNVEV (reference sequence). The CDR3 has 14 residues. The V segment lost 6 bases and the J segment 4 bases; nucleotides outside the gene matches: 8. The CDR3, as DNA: TGTGCCAGCAGCGTCGCAGGGGGCTTGTACGAGCAGTACTTC. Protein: CASSVAGGLYEQYF.

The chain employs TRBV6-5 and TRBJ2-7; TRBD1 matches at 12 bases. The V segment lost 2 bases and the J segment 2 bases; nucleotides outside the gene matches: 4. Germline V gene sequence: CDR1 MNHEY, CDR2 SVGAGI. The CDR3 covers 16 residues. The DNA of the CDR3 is TGTGCCAGCAGTTACGCGGGACAGGGGGCTCCCTACGAGCAGTACTTC. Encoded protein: CASSYAGQGAPYEQYF.

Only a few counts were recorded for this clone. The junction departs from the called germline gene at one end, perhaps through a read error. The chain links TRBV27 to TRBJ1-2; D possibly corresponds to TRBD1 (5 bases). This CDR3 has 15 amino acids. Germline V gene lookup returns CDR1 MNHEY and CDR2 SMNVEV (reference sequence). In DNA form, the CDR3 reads TGTGCCAGCAGTTTGGCCATTGGGGGGGATTTTGGCTGCACCTTC. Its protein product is CASSLAIGGDFGCTF.

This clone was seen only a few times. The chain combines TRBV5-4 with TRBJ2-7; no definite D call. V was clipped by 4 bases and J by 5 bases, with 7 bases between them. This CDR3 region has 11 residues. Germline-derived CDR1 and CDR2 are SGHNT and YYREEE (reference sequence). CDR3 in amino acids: CASSRGDEQYF. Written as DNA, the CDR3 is TGTGCCAGCAGCCGAGGAGACGAGCAGTACTTC.

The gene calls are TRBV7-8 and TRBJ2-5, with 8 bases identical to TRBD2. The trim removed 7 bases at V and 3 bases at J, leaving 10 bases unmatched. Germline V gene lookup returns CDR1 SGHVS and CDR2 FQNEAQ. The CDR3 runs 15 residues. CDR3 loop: CASKTRGGRKETQYF. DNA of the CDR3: TGTGCCAGCAAAACCCGGGGGGGTAGAAAAGAGACCCAGTACTTC.

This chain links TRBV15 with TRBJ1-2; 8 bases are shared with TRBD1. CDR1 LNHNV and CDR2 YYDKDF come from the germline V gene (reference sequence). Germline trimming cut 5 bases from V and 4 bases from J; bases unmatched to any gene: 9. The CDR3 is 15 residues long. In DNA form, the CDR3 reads TGTGCCACCAGCGGGGGACAGGAGACGATCTATGGCTACACCTTC. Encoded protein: CATSGGQETIYGYTF.

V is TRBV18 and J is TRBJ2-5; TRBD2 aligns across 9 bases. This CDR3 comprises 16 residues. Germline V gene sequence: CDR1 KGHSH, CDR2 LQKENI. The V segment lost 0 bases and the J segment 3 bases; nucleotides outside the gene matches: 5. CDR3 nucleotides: TGTGCCAGCTCACCACCGGCGGGGGGGCCTGAAGAGACCCAGTACTTC. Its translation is CASSPPAGGPEETQYF.

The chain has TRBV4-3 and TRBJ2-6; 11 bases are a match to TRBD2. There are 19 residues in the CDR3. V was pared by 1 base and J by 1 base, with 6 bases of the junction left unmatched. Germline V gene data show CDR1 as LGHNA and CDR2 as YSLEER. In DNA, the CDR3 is TGCGCCAGCAGCCAAGCCGGGGGACTAGCGGCATCTGGGGCCAACGTCCTGACTTTC. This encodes CASSQAGGLAASGANVLTF.

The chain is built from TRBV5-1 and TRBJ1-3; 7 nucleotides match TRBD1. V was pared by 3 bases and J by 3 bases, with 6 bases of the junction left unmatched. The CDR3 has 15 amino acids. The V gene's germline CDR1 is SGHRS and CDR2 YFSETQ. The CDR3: CASSYSGTDGNTIYF. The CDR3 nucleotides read TGCGCCAGCAGCTACTCCGGGACAGATGGAAACACCATATATTTT.